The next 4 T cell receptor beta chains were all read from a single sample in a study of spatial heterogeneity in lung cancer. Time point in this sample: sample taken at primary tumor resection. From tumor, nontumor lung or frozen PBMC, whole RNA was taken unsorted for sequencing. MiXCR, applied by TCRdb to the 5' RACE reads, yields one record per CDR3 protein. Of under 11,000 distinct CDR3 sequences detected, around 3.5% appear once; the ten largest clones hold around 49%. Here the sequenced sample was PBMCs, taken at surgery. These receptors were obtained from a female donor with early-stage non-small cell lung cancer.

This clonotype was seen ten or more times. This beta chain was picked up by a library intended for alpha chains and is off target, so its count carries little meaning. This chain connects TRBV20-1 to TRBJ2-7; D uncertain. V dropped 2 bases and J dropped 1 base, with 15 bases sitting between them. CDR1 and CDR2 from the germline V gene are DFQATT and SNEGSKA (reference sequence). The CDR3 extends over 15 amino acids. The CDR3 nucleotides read TGCAGTGCTAGACCCTACCTGGAGAGTTCCTACGAGCAGTACTTC. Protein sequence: CSARPYLESSYEQYF.

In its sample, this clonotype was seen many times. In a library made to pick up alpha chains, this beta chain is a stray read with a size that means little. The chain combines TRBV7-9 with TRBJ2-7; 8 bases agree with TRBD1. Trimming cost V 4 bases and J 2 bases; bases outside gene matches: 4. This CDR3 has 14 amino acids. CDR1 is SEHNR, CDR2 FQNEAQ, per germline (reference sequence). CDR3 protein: CASSSGQGPYEQYF. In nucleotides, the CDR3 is TGTGCCAGCAGCTCCGGACAGGGCCCCTACGAGCAGTACTTC.

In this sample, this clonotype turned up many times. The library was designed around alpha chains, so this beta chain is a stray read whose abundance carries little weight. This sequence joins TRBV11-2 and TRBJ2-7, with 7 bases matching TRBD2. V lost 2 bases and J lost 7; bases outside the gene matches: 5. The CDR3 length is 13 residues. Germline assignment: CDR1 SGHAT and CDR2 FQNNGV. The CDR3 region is CASSLSGAKEQYF. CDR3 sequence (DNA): TGTGCCAGCAGCTTAAGCGGGGCCAAAGAGCAGTACTTC.

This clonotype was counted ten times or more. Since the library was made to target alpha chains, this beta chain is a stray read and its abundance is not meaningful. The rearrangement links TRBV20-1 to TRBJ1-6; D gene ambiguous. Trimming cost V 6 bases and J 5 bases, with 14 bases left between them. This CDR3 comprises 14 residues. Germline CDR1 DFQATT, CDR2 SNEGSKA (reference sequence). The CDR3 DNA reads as TGCAGTGCAACAGTATCAATACATAATTCACCCCTCCACTTT. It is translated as CSATVSIHNSPLHF.